This T cell receptor beta chain was observed in a study of blood T cell repertoires in COVID-19. Study as a whole: COVID-19 samples collected from the United States, Italy and Spain covered acute and convalescent phases. T cells, B-cell-depleted T cells, or PBMCs supplied cDNA or gDNA.

The sample holds one count of this clone. Original data processing: Estimates of nucleated cell counts were drawn from the amplification of reference gene primers. Profiled with immunoSEQ multiplex PCR; TCRdb holds only in-frame clones, not every one. From that table come the V and J calls and clone size; the DNA was used to work out D and trimming. The sample includes around 96,000 clones, 90% to 95% of them seen just once. The sequenced sample consisted of peripheral blood. This TCR was sampled from a human donor with active COVID-19. The donor label of this sample is uncertain.

This CDR3 is CASSLGQGAGTDTQYF. CDR3 DNA sequence: TGTGCCAGCAGCCTAGGCCAGGGGGCGGGCACAGATACGCAGTATTTT. This chain joins TRBV7-9 and TRBJ2-3; TRBD1 aligns across 8 bases. The CDR3 length is 16 residues. Losses at the gene ends were 5 bases for V and 1 base for J; bases not matched to a gene: 8. CDR1 and CDR2 from the germline V gene are SEHNR and FQNEAQ (reference sequence).